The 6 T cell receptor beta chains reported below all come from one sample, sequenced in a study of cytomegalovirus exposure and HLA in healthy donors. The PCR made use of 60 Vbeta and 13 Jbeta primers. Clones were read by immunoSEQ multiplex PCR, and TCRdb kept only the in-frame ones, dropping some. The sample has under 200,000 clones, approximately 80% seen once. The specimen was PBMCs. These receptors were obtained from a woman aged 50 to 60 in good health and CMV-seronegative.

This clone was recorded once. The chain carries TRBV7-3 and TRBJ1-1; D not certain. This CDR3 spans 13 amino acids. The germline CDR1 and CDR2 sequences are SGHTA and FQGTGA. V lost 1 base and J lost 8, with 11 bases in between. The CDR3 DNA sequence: TGTGCCAGCAGCTTAAGCGGTCCCATAGAAGCTTTCTTT. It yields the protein CASSLSGPIEAFF.

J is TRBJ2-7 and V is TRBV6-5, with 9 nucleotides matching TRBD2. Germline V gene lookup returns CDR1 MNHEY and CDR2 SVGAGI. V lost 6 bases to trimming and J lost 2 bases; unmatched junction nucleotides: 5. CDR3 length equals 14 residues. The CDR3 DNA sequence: TGTGCCAGCAGCCCCGGGACTAGCACCTACGAGCAGTACTTC. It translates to CASSPGTSTYEQYF.

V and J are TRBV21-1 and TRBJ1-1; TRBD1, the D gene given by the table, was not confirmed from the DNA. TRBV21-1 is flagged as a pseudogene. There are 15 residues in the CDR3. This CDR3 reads CASSTATGMNTEAFF. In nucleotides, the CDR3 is TGTGCCAGCAGCACGGCGACAGGGATGAACACTGAAGCTTTCTTT.

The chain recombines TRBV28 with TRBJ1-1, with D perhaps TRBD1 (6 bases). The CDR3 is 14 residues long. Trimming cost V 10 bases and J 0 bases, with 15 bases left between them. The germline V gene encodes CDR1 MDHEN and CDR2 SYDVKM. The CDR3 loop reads CATRKRGMNTEAFF. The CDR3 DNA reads TGTGCCACCCGAAAGAGGGGGATGAACACTGAAGCTTTCTTT.

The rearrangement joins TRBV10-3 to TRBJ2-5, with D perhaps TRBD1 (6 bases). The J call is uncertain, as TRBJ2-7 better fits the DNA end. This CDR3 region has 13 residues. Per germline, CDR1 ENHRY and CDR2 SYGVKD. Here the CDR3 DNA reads TGTGCCGCCCACCCCGAGGGGGTTCCCGAGCAGTACTTC. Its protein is CAAHPEGVPEQYF.

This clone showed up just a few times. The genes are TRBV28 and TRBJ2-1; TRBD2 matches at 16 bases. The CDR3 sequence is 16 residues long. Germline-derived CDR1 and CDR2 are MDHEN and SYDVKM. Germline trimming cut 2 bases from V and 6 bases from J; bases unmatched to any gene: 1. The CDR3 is CASSLGTSGRVNEQFF. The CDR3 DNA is TGTGCCAGCAGTTTAGGGACTAGCGGGAGGGTCAATGAGCAGTTCTTC.